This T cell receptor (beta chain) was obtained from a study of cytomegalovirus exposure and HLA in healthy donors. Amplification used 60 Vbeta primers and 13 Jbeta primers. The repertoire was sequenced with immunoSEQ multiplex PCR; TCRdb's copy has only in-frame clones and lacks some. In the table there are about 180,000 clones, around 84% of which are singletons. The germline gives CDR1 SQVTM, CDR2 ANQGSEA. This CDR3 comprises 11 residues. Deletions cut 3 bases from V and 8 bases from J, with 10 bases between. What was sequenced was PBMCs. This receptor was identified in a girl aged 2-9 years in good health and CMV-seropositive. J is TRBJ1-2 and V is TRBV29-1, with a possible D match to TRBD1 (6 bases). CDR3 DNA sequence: TGCAGCGTTGAGGGGGCGGACGGCTACACCTTC. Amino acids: CSVEGADGYTF. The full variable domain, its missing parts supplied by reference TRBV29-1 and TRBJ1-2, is SAVISQKPSRDICQRGTSLTIQCQVDSQVTMMFWYRQQPGQSLTLIATANQGSEATYESGFVIDKFPISRPNLTFSTLTVSNMSPEDSSIYLCSVEGADGYTFGSGTRLTVV.